Listed below are T cell receptor beta chains from one sample, sequenced in a study of blood T cells in healthy people across ages. MiXCR, applied by TCRdb to the 5' RACE reads, yields one record per CDR3 protein. This table holds some 710,000 distinct CDR3 sequences, 35% to 60% found once. Sequencing was carried out using blood. Every receptor here comes from a man at least 80 years old in good health. CDR3s include the opening cysteine and the closing phenylalanine or tryptophan. A D gene is named only where the DNA matches it firmly. Clone size is stated in some rows and not others, as once, few, many or a class when expanded.

few	TRBV11-2	-	TRBJ2-7	TGTGCCAGCAGCTTAGATCTGAAGGGGACCTACGAGCAGTACTTC	CASSLDLKGTYEQYF
-	TRBV5-1	-	TRBJ2-7	TGCGCCAGCAGCATCGATCAGTTTTCCTACAATGAGCAGTACTTC	CASSIDQFSYNEQYF
-	TRBV6-2/TRBV6-3	TRBD1	TRBJ2-5	TGTGCCAGCGTGGACAGGGAATCTCAAGAGACCCAGTACTTC	CASVDRESQETQYF
many	TRBV20-1	-	TRBJ2-1	TGCAGTGCTAGATTACCGGGTGGTGAGCAGTTCTTC	CSARLPGGEQFF
many	TRBV28	-	TRBJ2-7	TGTGCCTGCCATCCAATCGGAGGGCCCTACGAGCAGTACTTC	CACHPIGGPYEQYF
once	TRBV29-1	TRBD2	TRBJ2-7	TGCAGCGTTCAAACTAGCGGGAATTACAATGAGCAGTACTTC	CSVQTSGNYNEQYF
many	TRBV12-3/TRBV12-4	-	TRBJ2-7	TGTGCCAGCAGTCAGGGGACCCTTAGGTACGAGCAGTACTTC	CASSQGTLRYEQYF
once	TRBV7-2	TRBD2	TRBJ2-1	TGTGCCAGCAGCGTGAAGCTAGCGGGAATCCAGTTCTTC	CASSVKLAGIQFF
once	TRBV20-1	-	TRBJ2-5	TGCAGTGCTAGCAGTTCCATCCAAGAGACCCAGTACTTC	CSASSSIQETQYF
-	TRBV7-2	TRBD2	TRBJ2-5	TGTGCCAGCAGCCCCTCTAGCGGGGGACTACTGACCCAGTACTTC	CASSPSSGGLLTQYF
many	TRBV29-1	-	TRBJ2-7	TGCAGCGTTTCAAAGGGGGTATCCTACGAGCAGTACTTC	CSVSKGVSYEQYF
-	TRBV28	-	TRBJ1-1	TGTGCCAGCAGTTTACGGCAGGTGAACACTGAAGCTTTCTTT	CASSLRQVNTEAFF
-	TRBV14	TRBD2	TRBJ2-5	TGTGCCAGCAGCCAAGATAGCGGGAGTAATGTGAAGACCCAGTACTTC	CASSQDSGSNVKTQYF
-	TRBV29-1	-	TRBJ1-2	TGCAGCGTTGCAGGCAGGGGCTATGGCTACACCTTC	CSVAGRGYGYTF
-	TRBV27	TRBD2	TRBJ2-1	TGTGCCAGCAGTTCCATAGCGGGGAGTACTAACAATGAGCAGTTCTTC	CASSSIAGSTNNEQFF
-	TRBV4-3	TRBD2	TRBJ2-5	TGCGCCAGCAGCCCTATAGGAGCGGGAGGTCTGAATGAGCAGTACTTC	CASSPIGAGGLNEQYF
-	TRBV5-1	-	TRBJ1-1	TGCGCCAGCAGCTTGGAGGGGGGACTTACGAACACTGAAGCTTTCTTT	CASSLEGGLTNTEAFF
few	TRBV19	TRBD2	TRBJ2-5	TGTGCCAGTAGTGCCGCATTTAGCGGGAGTGAGACCCAGTACTTC	CASSAAFSGSETQYF
-	TRBV28	-	TRBJ2-7	TGTGCCAGCAGTTCCCAACGGGTCCAGTACTTC	CASSSQRVQYF
-	TRBV29-1	TRBD2	TRBJ2-1	TGCAGCGTCGCACTAGCGGGCGATGAGCAGTTCTTC	CSVALAGDEQFF
-	TRBV7-9	TRBD2	TRBJ2-5	TGTGCCAGCAGCTCAAACGGGGCTAGCGGGACCCAAGAGACCCAGTACTTC	CASSSNGASGTQETQYF
-	TRBV29-1	-	TRBJ2-3	TGCAGCGCTCTTCGACGGGCGGACACAGATACGCAGTATTTT	CSALRRADTDTQYF
-	TRBV5-1	-	TRBJ2-3	TGCGCCAGCAGCTTTCCCTTCAGGGTGCCCACAGATATTCCGGCCACAGATACGCAGTATTTT	CASSFPFRVPTDIPATDTQYF
-	TRBV7-2	TRBD1	TRBJ2-7	TGTGCCAGCAGCTCCCGGGACAGGGGTGTTCCCAGGCAGTACTTC	CASSSRDRGVPRQYF
few	TRBV5-5	-	TRBJ2-1	TGTGCCAGCAGCTCTTCTACGGGTGCTTACAATGAGCAGTTCTTC	CASSSSTGAYNEQFF
-	TRBV4-2	-	TRBJ1-3	TGTGCCAGCAGCCACAGGACAGATGGAAACACCATATATTTT	CASSHRTDGNTIYF
-	TRBV3-1	-	TRBJ2-5	TGTGCCAGCAGCCAAGATCTGGGGAGAATCAACGAACAGTACTTC	CASSQDLGRINEQYF
-	TRBV20-1	TRBD2	TRBJ2-3	TGCAGTGCCGCACTAGCGGGCGGCACAGATACGCAGTATTTT	CSAALAGGTDTQYF
-	TRBV5-6	-	TRBJ2-7	TGTGCCAGCGGCCCCCTGCAAGTGGGCGGCGAGCAGTACTTC	CASGPLQVGGEQYF
many	TRBV25-1	TRBD2	TRBJ2-5	TGTGCCAGCAGTCCACCGGGGGGACTAGCTTACAATGAGCAGTACTTC	CASSPPGGLAYNEQYF
-	TRBV2	TRBD2	TRBJ2-1	TGTGCCAGCATAGAGCTAGCGGGAGGCGGGCAGTTCTTC	CASIELAGGGQFF
many	TRBV5-1	TRBD1	TRBJ2-1	TGCGCCAGCAGACCCGAACCGGGACAGTTCTACAATGAGCAGTTCTTC	CASRPEPGQFYNEQFF
few	TRBV12-3/TRBV12-4	-	TRBJ1-5	TGTGCCAGCAGCCCCGCGGTGGGGCAGGGGATAAACCAGCCCCAGCATTTT	CASSPAVGQGINQPQHF
-	TRBV7-9	TRBD1	TRBJ2-3	TGTGCCAGCAGCTTAGCGCAAGGACAGGGGCCAGATACGCAGTATTTT	CASSLAQGQGPDTQYF
-	TRBV18	TRBD1	TRBJ2-7	TGTGCCAGCTCACCCTTCCCCGGGACAGGGGGCGACAAGCAGTACTTC	CASSPFPGTGGDKQYF
few	TRBV7-8	-	TRBJ2-3	TGTGCCAGCAGCTTAGGGGGTATCTGGACAGATACGCAGTATTTT	CASSLGGIWTDTQYF
-	TRBV5-1	-	TRBJ2-5	TGCGCCAGCTGCCTCGGGGCGGGGCAGGTGCCCTCTGCTTATGAGCAGTACTTC	CASCLGAGQVPSAYEQYF
few	TRBV24-1	TRBD1	TRBJ2-5	TGTGCCACCAGTGAACCGGGACAGCGTCTGACCCAGTACTTC	CATSEPGQRLTQYF
-	TRBV28	-	TRBJ2-7	TGTGCCAGCAGTACCCGAGCTAGATACGAGCAGTACTTC	CASSTRARYEQYF
-	TRBV20-1	TRBD1	TRBJ1-2	TGCAGTGCTAGAGATCAGGGGGCGCAGGGCTACACCTTC	CSARDQGAQGYTF
-	TRBV29-1	-	TRBJ2-2	TGCAGCGTTCTACAGGGAGGAACCGGGGAGCTGTTTTTT	CSVLQGGTGELFF
few	TRBV28	-	TRBJ2-5	TGTGCCAGCAGTCAAAACCCCTCGGGAGAGACCCAGTACTTC	CASSQNPSGETQYF
-	TRBV5-1	-	TRBJ2-5	TGCGCCAGCAGCTTATCACTAGATGGGACCCAGTACTTC	CASSLSLDGTQYF
-	TRBV4-3	TRBD1	TRBJ1-2	TGCGCCAGCAGCCAACAGACAGGGGACTATGGCTACACCTTC	CASSQQTGDYGYTF
-	TRBV24-1	-	TRBJ2-1	TGTGCCACCAGTCGCCCCTACAATGAGCAGTTCTTC	CATSRPYNEQFF
once	TRBV5-1	TRBD1	TRBJ1-1	TGCGCCAGCAGCTTCGATGCCAGGGGGTCAAGCACTGAAGCTTTCTTT	CASSFDARGSSTEAFF
few	TRBV6-5	TRBD1	TRBJ1-2	TGTGCCAGCAGAATTCCGGGACAGGGAGGAGATGGCTACACCTTC	CASRIPGQGGDGYTF